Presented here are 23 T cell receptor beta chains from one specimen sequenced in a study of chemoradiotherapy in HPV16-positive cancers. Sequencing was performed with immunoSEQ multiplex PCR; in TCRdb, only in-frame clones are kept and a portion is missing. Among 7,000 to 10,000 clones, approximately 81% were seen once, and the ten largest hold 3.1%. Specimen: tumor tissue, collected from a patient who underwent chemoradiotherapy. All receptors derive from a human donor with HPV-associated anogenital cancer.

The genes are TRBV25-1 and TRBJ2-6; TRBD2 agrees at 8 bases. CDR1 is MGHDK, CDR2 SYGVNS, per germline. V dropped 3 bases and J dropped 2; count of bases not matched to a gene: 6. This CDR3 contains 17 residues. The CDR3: CASSDRAGAAGANVLTF. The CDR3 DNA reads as TGTGCCAGCAGTGATCGAGCGGGGGCGGCTGGGGCCAACGTCCTGACTTTC.

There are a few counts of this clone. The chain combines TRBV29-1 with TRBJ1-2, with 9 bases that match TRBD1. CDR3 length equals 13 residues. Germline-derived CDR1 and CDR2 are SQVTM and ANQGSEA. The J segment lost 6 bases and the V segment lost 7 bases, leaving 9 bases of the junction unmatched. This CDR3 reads CSATLGQGNGYTF. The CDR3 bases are TGCAGCGCAACATTAGGACAGGGGAATGGCTACACCTTC.

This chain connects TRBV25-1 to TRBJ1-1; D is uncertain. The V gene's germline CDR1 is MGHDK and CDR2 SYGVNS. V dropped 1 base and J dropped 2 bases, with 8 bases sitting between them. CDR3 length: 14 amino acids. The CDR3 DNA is TGTGCCAGCAGTGAATGGAAGGGAAACACTGAAGCTTTCTTT. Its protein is CASSEWKGNTEAFF.

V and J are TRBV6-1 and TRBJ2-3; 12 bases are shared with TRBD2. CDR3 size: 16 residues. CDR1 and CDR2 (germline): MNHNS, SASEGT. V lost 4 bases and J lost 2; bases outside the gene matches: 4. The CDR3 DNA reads TGTGCCAGCAGTGTGTCTAGCGGGGGGGTCACAGATACGCAGTATTTT. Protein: CASSVSSGGVTDTQYF.

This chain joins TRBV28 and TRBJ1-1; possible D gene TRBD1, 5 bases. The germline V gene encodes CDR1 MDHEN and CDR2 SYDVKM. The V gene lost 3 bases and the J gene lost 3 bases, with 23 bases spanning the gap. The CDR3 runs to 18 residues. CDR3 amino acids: CASSLGVGGWVGDTEAFF. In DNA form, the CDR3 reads TGTGCCAGCAGTTTGGGAGTGGGGGGTTGGGTGGGGGACACTGAAGCTTTCTTT. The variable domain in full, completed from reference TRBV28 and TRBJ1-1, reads DVKVTQSSRYLVKRTGEKVFLECVQDMDHENMFWYRQDPGLGLRLIYFSYDVKMKEKGDIPEGYSVSREKKERFSLILESASTNQTSMYLCASSLGVGGWVGDTEAFFGQGTRLTVV.

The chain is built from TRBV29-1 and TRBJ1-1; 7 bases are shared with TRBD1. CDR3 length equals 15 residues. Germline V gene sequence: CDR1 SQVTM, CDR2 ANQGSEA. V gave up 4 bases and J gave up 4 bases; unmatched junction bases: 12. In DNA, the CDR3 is TGCAGCGTTGTCTTCGACAGGGCATTTGCCACTGAAGCTTTCTTT. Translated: CSVVFDRAFATEAFF.

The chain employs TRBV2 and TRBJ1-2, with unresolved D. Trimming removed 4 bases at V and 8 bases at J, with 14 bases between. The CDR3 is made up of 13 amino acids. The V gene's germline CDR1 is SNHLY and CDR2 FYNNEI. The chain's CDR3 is CASSVDGPRGYTF. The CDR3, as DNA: TGTGCCAGCAGTGTTGACGGCCCAAGGGGCTACACCTTC.

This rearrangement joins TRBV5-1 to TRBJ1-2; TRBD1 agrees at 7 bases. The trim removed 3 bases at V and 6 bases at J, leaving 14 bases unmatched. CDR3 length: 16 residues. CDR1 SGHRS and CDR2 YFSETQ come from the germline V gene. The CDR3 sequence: CASSSLVKGGRDGYTF. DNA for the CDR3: TGCGCCAGCAGCTCTTTGGTGAAAGGGGGCAGAGATGGCTACACCTTC.

The CDR3 DNA reads as TGTGCCAGCAGTAAGCTGGGAAACACCATATATTTT. Its translation is CASSKLGNTIYF. V and J are TRBV2 and TRBJ1-3, with no clear D. Germline CDR1 SNHLY, CDR2 FYNNEI. Between the trimmed V and J ends, which lost 5 bases and 4 bases, there was a span of 6 bases. This CDR3 is 12 amino acids long.

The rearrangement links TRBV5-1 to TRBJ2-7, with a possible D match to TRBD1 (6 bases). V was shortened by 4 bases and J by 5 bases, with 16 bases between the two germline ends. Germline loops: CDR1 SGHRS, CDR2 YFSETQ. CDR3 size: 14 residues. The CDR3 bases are TGCGCCAGCAGCAAAGCTTTTACAGGGCACGAGCAGTACTTC. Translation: CASSKAFTGHEQYF.

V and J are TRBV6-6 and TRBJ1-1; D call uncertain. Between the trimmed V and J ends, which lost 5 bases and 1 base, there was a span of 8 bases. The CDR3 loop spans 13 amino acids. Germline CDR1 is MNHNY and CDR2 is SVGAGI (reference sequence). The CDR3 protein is CASSLMGNTEAFF. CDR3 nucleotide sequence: TGTGCCAGCAGTCTGATGGGGAACACTGAAGCTTTCTTT.

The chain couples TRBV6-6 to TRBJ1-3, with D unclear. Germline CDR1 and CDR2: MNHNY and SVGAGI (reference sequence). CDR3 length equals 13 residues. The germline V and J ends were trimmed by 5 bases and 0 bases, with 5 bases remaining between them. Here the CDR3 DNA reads TGTGCCAGCAGTATCTTCTCTGGAAACACCATATATTTT. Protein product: CASSIFSGNTIYF.

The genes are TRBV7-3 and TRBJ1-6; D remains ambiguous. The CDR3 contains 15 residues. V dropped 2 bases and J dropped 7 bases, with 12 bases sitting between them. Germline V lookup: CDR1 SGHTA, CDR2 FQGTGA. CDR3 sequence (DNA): TGTGCCAGCAGCTTACTCGGGTCCGGGAATTCACCCCTCCACTTT. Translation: CASSLLGSGNSPLHF.

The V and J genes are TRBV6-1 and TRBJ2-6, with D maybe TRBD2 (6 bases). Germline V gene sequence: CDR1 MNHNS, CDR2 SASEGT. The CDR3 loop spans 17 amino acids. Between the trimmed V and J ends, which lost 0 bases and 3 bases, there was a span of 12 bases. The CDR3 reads CASSEARGRLGANVLTF. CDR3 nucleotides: TGTGCCAGCAGTGAAGCCCGGGGGAGGCTTGGGGCCAACGTCCTGACTTTC.

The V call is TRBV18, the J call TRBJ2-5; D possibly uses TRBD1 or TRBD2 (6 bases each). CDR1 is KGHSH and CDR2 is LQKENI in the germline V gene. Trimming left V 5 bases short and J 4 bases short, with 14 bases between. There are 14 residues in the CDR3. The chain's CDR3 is CASSIVGGGETQYF. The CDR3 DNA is TGTGCCAGCTCAATCGTAGGGGGAGGAGAGACCCAGTACTTC.

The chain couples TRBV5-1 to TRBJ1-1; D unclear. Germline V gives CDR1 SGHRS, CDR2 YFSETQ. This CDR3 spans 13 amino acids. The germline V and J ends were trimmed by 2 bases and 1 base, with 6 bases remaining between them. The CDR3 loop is CASSFKGNTEAFF. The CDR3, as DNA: TGCGCCAGCAGCTTTAAAGGGAACACTGAAGCTTTCTTT.

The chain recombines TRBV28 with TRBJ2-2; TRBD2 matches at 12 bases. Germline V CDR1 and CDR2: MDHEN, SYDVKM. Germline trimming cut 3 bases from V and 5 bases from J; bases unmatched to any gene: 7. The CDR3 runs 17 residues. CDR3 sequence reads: CASSFGGLAGRTGELFF. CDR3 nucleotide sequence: TGTGCCAGCAGTTTTGGTGGACTAGCGGGGAGGACCGGGGAGCTGTTTTTT.

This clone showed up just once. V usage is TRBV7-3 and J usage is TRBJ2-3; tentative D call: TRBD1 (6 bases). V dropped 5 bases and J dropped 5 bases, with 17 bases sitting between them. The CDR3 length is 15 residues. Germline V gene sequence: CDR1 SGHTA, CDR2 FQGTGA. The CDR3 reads CASSAQGRLGDTQYF. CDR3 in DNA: TGTGCCAGCAGCGCCCAGGGGCGATTAGGAGATACGCAGTATTTT.

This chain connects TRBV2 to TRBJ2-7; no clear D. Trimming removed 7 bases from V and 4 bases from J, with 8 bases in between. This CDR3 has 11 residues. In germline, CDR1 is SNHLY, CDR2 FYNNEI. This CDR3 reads CASTGAYEQYF. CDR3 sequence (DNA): TGTGCCAGCACCGGCGCATACGAGCAGTACTTC. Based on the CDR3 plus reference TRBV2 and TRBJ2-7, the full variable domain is EPEVTQTPSHQVTQMGQEVILRCVPISNHLYFYWYRQILGQKVEFLVSFYNNEISEKSEIFDDQFSVERPDGSNFTLKIRSTKLEDSAMYFCASTGAYEQYFGPGTRLTVT.

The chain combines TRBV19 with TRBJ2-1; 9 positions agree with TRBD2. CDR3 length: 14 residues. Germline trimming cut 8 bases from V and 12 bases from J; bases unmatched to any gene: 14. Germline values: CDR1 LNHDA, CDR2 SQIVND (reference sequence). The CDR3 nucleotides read TGTGCCAGTGCTCCGGGGGTAGCGGGGGTCGGGCAGTTCTTC. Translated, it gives CASAPGVAGVGQFF.

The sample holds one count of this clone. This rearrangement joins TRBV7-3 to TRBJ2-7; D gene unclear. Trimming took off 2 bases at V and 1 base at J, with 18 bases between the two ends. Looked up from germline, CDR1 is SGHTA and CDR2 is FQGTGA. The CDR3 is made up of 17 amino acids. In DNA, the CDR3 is TGTGCCAGCAGCTTAGCGAGTACACCCCCTTATTCCTACGAGCAGTACTTC. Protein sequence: CASSLASTPPYSYEQYF.

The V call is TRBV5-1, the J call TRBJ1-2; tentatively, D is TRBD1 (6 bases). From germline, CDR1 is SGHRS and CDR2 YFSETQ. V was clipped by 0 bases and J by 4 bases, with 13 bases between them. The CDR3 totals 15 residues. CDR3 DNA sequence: TGCGCCAGCAGCTTGGCCGTCAGGGGTTCCTATGGCTACACCTTC. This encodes CASSLAVRGSYGYTF.

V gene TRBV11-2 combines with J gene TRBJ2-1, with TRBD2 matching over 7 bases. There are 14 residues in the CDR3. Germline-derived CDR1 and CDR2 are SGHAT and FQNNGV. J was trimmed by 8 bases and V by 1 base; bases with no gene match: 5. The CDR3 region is CASSLARTSDEQFF. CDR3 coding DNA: TGTGCCAGCAGCTTAGCTCGCACTAGCGATGAGCAGTTCTTC.